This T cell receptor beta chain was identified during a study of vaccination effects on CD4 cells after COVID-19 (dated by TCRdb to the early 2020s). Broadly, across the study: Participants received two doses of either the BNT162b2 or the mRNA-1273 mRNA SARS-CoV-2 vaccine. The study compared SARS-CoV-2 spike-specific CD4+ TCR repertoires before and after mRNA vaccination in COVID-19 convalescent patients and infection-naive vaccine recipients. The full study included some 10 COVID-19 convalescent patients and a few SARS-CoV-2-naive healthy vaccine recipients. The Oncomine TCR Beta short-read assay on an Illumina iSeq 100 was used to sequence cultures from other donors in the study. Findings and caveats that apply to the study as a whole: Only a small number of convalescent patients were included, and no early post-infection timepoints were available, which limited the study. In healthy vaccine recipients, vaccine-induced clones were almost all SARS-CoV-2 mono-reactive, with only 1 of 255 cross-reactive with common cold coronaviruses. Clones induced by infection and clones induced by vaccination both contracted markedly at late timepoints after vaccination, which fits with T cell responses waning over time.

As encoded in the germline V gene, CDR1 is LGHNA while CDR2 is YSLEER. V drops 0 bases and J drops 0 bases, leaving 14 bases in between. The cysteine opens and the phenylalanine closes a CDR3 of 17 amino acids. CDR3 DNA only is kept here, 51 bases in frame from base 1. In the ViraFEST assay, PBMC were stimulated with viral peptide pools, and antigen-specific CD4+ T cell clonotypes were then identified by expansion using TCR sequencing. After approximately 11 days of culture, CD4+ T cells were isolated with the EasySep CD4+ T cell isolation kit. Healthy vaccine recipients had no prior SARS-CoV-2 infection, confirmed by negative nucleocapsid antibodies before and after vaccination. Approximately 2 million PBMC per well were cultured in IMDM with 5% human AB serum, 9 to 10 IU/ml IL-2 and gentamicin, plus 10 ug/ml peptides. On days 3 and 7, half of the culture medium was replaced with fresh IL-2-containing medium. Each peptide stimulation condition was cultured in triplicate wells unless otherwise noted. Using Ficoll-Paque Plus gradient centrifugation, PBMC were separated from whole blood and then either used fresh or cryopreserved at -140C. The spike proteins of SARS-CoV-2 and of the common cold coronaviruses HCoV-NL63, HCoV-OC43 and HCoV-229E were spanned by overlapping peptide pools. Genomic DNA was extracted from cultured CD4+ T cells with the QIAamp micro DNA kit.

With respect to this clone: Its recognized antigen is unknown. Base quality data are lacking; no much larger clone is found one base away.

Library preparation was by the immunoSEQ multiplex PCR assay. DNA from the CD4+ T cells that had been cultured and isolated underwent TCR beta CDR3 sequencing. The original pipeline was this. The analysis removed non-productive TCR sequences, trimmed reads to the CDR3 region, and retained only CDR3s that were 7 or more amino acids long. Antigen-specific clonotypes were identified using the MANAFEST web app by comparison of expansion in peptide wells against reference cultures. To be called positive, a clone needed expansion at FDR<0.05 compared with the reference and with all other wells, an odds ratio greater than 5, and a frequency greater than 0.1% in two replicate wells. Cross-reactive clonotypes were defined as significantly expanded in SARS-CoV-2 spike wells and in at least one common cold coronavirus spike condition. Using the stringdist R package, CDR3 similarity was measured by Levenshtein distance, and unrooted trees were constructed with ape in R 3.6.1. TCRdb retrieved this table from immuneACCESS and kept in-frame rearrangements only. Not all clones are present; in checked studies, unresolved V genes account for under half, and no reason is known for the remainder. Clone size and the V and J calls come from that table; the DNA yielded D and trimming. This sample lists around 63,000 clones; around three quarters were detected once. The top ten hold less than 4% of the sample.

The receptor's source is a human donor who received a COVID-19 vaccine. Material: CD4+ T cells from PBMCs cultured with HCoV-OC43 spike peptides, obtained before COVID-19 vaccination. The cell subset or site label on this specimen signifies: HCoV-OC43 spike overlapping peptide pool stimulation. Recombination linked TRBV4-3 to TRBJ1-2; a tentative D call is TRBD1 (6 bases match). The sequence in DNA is TGCGCCAGCAGCCAAGAGGTGGGGGCTGGTTCTAACTATGGCTACACCTTC. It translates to CASSQEVGAGSNYGYTF.